The T cell receptor beta chain described here comes from a study of tumor and adjacent non-tumor tissue in lung cancer. Across the study: Samples averaged approximately 3.9 million productive TCRbeta reads each. Study results and limitations: Normal lung showed higher cumulative top 100 clone frequency than tumor.

On this clonotype itself: The antigen remains unidentified. Possible read error: a much larger clone is one base away.

No cell sorting was done before RNA was extracted from the tissue. More than 3 cm separated this lung sample from the edge of the tumor. Germline loops: CDR1 DFQATT, CDR2 SNEGSKA (reference sequence). The ends were cut back, 3 bases at V and 9 bases at J, with 15 bases in the middle. CDR3 size: 13 residues. A modified ARM-PCR protocol with three rounds of nested PCR amplified TCRbeta. TCRdb reprocessed the multiplex PCR reads with MiXCR, giving one entry per CDR3 protein. The repertoire consists of approximately 120,000 distinct CDR3 sequences, with 60% to 70% occurring once and the leading ten covering about 20%.

Sample: distant non-tumor lung tissue. The rearrangement joins TRBV20-1 to TRBJ2-1, with D possibly TRBD1 on 7 matching bases. The receptor was isolated from a man in his sixties with non-small cell lung cancer. The CDR3 protein is CSASKRGRGEQFF. CDR3 nucleotides: TGCAGTGCTAGTAAAAGGGGGCGGGGTGAGCAGTTCTTC.